What follows are 20 T cell receptor beta chains derived from one specimen sequenced in a study of Graves' ophthalmopathy and Graves' hyperthyroidism (dated by TCRdb to 2016 to 2018). Instrument on record: Illumina HiSeq 2000. For repertoire sequencing, the TCR beta CDR3 regions were amplified from RNA transcripts. HTBI primers and the Qiagen OneStep RT-PCR kit were used in a first-round RT-PCR, which was followed by a second-round multiplex PCR, size selection and purification. TCRdb cleaned the public reads at Q25 with fastp, built clones with MiXCR and kept in-frame beta chains. Records with the same CDR3 protein are collapsed into one entry carrying the most frequent genes and DNA. This sample lists almost 750,000 distinct CDR3 sequences; 40% were detected once. Of the sample, roughly 45% falls within the top ten clones. Sample: peripheral blood. Receptors originate from an adult man with Graves' ophthalmopathy.

This clonotype was found many times. V and J are TRBV7-2 and TRBJ2-7; D is unclear. This CDR3 contains 13 residues. The germline V gene has CDR1 SGHTA and CDR2 FQGNSA. V lost 3 bases and J lost 3, with 9 bases in between. CDR3 loop: CASSLTAGYEQYF. CDR3 DNA sequence: TGTGCCAGCAGCTTGACTGCAGGCTACGAGCAGTACTTC.

The J gene is TRBJ2-5, the V gene TRBV9, with TRBD2 as a possible D gene (5 bases). The V gene lost 3 bases and the J gene lost 7 bases, with 10 bases spanning the gap. The germline CDR1 and CDR2 sequences are SGDLS and YYNGEE. The CDR3 extends over 12 amino acids. CDR3 region: CASSGYGGTQYF. CDR3 nucleotides: TGTGCCAGCAGCGGCTATGGAGGGACCCAGTACTTC.

This clonotype was observed a handful of times. J is TRBJ1-3 and V is TRBV7-9; TRBD1 is a possible D gene (5 bases). The V gene's germline CDR1 is SEHNR and CDR2 FQNEAQ (reference sequence). The CDR3 sequence is 17 residues long. V dropped 5 bases and J dropped 3 bases, with 20 bases sitting between them. CDR3 residues: CASSQTVGGANGNTIYF. CDR3 DNA: TGTGCCAGCAGCCAAACAGTTGGGGGAGCAAATGGAAACACCATATATTTT.

This clonotype was recorded many times. V gene TRBV7-3 combines with J gene TRBJ1-1, with 10 nucleotides matching TRBD1. Unmatched junction bases numbered 6, after V lost 5 bases and J lost 12 bases. In germline, CDR1 is SGHTA, CDR2 FQGTGA. CDR3 size: 12 residues. Written as DNA, the CDR3 is TGTGCCAGCAGCGCGGGACAGGGGAAAACTTTCTTT. As protein: CASSAGQGKTFF.

In its sample, this clonotype was seen many times. The chain combines TRBV12-3 or TRBV12-4 with TRBJ2-5; D gene ambiguous. The ends were cut back, 6 bases at V and 1 base at J, with 9 bases in the middle. This CDR3 region has 13 residues. CDR3 in amino acids: CASSSTSQETQYF. In nucleotides, the CDR3 is TGTGCCAGCAGCTCAACGAGCCAAGAGACCCAGTACTTC.

The table lists this clonotype with many counts. V is TRBV10-3 and J is TRBJ2-2, with a weak D call TRBD1 (6 bases). There are 15 residues in the CDR3. Per germline, CDR1 ENHRY and CDR2 SYGVKD. Trimming cost V 5 bases and J 4 bases, with 14 bases left between them. CDR3 bases: TGTGCCATCAGTAACAAATCGGACAGCACCGGGGAGCTGTTTTTT. Encoded protein: CAISNKSDSTGELFF.

Only a few counts were recorded for this clonotype. The chain recombines TRBV6-1 with TRBJ2-5, with D perhaps given as TRBD1 or TRBD2 (5 bases each). Per the germline V gene, CDR1 is MNHNS and CDR2 is SASEGT. The CDR3 has 13 amino acids. The V gene lost 5 bases and the J gene lost 5 bases, with 12 bases spanning the gap. CDR3 nucleotide sequence: TGTGCCAGCAGTTACGGCTGGGGGGAGACCCAGTACTTC. It yields the protein CASSYGWGETQYF.

This clonotype was picked up many times. This chain links TRBV7-9 with TRBJ1-6; D is possibly TRBD1 (5 bases). The CDR3 loop spans 14 amino acids. V was clipped by 2 bases and J by 8 bases, with 10 bases between them. Germline V CDR1 and CDR2: SEHNR, FQNEAQ (reference sequence). This chain's CDR3 is CASSLRGGYSPLHF. The CDR3 DNA reads as TGTGCCAGCAGCTTACGCGGGGGGTATTCACCCCTCCACTTT.

This chain connects TRBV7-9 to TRBJ2-7, with 10 bases fitting TRBD1. V trimming: 2 bases; J trimming: 4 bases; junction bases outside the gene matches: 14. CDR3 size: 18 residues. Germline V gene lookup returns CDR1 SEHNR and CDR2 FQNEAQ (reference sequence). The CDR3: CASSLTTPGTGVLYEQYF. CDR3 nucleotide sequence: TGTGCCAGCAGCTTAACCACGCCCGGGACAGGGGTTTTGTACGAGCAGTACTTC.

This clonotype was found many times. The V and J genes are TRBV25-1 and TRBJ2-2; unclear D gene. Trimming took 5 bases from V and 5 from J, leaving 9 bases between them. The germline V gene has CDR1 MGHDK and CDR2 SYGVNS. This CDR3 is built from 13 residues. CDR3 nucleotides: TGTGCCAGCAGTTACCGTGGTACCGGGGAGCTGTTTTTT. It yields the protein CASSYRGTGELFF.

This clonotype has a single count. Germline is not matched at one junction end, which may reflect a read error. The chain uses TRBV6-5 and TRBJ2-7; 7 bases line up with TRBD2. CDR1 is MNHEY and CDR2 is SVGAGI in the germline V gene. The CDR3 extends over 17 amino acids. CDR3 protein: CASSSPDNGRGSYEQYF. The CDR3 nucleotides are TGTGCCAGTAGTTCGCCAGACAATGGGAGGGGATCCTACGAGCAGTACTTC.

This clonotype came up many times. The gene calls are TRBV6-5 and TRBJ1-2; D not certain. Germline V gene lookup returns CDR1 MNHEY and CDR2 SVGAGI. This CDR3 is 12 amino acids long. Trimming shortened V by 6 bases and J by 4 bases, and 9 bases separated the two germline ends. In DNA, the CDR3 is TGTGCCAGCAGCCCCCTTCGCTATGGCTACACCTTC. Its protein is CASSPLRYGYTF.

This clonotype showed up many times. The chain couples TRBV15 to TRBJ1-1; D ambiguous. CDR1 is LNHNV, CDR2 YYDKDF, per germline (reference sequence). The V gene lost 0 bases and the J gene lost 8 bases, with 10 bases spanning the gap. This CDR3 region has 13 residues. Written as DNA, the CDR3 is TGTGCCACCAGCAGAGATCGACTAGGGGAAGCTTTCTTT. The encoded protein is CATSRDRLGEAFF.

The chain combines TRBV28 with TRBJ1-6; no firm D call. The V gene's germline CDR1 is MDHEN and CDR2 SYDVKM. This CDR3 spans 13 amino acids. Deletions cut 4 bases from V and 13 bases from J, with 14 bases between. The chain's CDR3 is CASSSRRGRPLHF. The DNA for the CDR3 is TGTGCCAGCAGTTCGCGACGGGGTAGGCCCCTCCACTTT.

The chain uses TRBV2 and TRBJ1-6; D unclear. This CDR3 has 18 residues. CDR1 SNHLY and CDR2 FYNNEI come from the germline V gene. Trimming took off 4 bases at V and 6 bases at J, with 22 bases between the two ends. For the CDR3, the DNA is TGTGCCAGCAGTGTTGTCCCGGGTCGCGGGGATCGTAATTCACCCCTCCACTTT. Amino acid sequence: CASSVVPGRGDRNSPLHF.

This clonotype was counted ten times or more. Without the conserved terminal phenylalanine or tryptophan, this CDR3 likely stems from a read error. No DNA is shown, since the ends of the CDR3 on it are uncertain; the CDR3 is the one TCRdb lists. The V and J genes are TRBV24-1 and TRBJ1-4. CDR1 is KGHDR and CDR2 is SFDVKD in the germline V gene. The CDR3 numbers 9 amino acids, ends counted. CDR3 sequence: CATSDPGTS.

The rearrangement joins TRBV10-3 to TRBJ1-3; D not resolved. The germline gives CDR1 ENHRY, CDR2 SYGVKD. The CDR3 is 15 amino acids. V dropped 0 bases and J dropped 1 base, with 7 bases sitting between them. The CDR3, as DNA: TGTGCCATCAGTGAGTCCACAATATCTGGAAACACCATATATTTT. Protein: CAISESTISGNTIYF.

This clonotype appeared a few times. A read error may explain this, as a much larger clone is one base away. The rearrangement joins TRBV7-9 to TRBJ2-6, with D possibly being TRBD1 or TRBD2 (5 bases each). This CDR3 has 17 residues. The V gene lost 5 bases and the J gene lost 2 bases, with 16 bases spanning the gap. CDR1 and CDR2 (germline): SEHNR, FQNEAQ (reference sequence). CDR3 nucleotide sequence: TGTGCCAGCAGCCCCTGGGACGTTACCCCTGGGGCCAACGTCCTGACTTTC. Translation: CASSPWDVTPGANVLTF.

There are many counts of this clonotype. The chain is built from TRBV7-9 and TRBJ1-5; D unresolved. Looked up from germline, CDR1 is SEHNR and CDR2 is FQNEAQ (reference sequence). V was pared by 5 bases and J by 5 bases, with 10 bases between. CDR3 size: 13 residues. In DNA, the CDR3 is TGTGCCAGCAGCCCAAACCTTTATCAGCCCCAGCATTTT. Its translation: CASSPNLYQPQHF.

V gene TRBV10-3 combines with J gene TRBJ2-3, with D uncertain. The CDR3 extends over 12 amino acids. Germline CDR1 and CDR2: ENHRY and SYGVKD. Trimming shortened V by 6 bases and J by 8 bases, and 12 bases separated the two germline ends. The CDR3 is CAIRSLQGTQYF. The CDR3 DNA reads as TGTGCCATCAGGTCTCTGCAAGGTACGCAGTATTTT.